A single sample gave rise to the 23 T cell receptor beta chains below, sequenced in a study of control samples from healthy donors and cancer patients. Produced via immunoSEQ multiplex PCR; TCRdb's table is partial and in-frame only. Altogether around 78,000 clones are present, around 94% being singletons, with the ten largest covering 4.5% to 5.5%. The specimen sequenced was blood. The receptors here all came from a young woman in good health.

In nucleotides, the CDR3 is TGTGCCAGCAGTTATAACCGGGGGTTCGGCGAGCAGTACTTC. Protein sequence: CASSYNRGFGEQYF. The chain joins TRBV27 to TRBJ2-7, with D possibly being TRBD2 (6 bases). Germline V gene data show CDR1 as MNHEY and CDR2 as SMNVEV (reference sequence). The V and J ends lost 4 bases and 6 bases respectively, with 16 bases between them. The CDR3 spans 14 residues.

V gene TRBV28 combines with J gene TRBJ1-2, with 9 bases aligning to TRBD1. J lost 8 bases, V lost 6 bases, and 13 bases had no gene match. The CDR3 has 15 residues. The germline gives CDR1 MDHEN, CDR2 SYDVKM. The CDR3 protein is CASSLAATGGGGYTF. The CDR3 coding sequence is TGTGCCAGCAGCTTAGCGGCGACAGGGGGGGGCGGCTACACCTTC.

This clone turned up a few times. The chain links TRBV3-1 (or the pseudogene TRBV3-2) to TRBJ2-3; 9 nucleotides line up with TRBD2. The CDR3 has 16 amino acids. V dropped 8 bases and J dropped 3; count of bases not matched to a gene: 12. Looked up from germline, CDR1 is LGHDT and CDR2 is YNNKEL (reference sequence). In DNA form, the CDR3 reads TGTGCCAGCGGGCCTGCGGGAGGGATACTAACAGATACGCAGTATTTT. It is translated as CASGPAGGILTDTQYF.

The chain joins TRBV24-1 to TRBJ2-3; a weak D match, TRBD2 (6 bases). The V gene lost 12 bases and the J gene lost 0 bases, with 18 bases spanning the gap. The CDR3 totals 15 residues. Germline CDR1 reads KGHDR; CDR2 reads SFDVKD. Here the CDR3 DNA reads TGTGCCGTTTCCTCCGAGCGGGTCAGCACAGATACGCAGTATTTT. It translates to CAVSSERVSTDTQYF.

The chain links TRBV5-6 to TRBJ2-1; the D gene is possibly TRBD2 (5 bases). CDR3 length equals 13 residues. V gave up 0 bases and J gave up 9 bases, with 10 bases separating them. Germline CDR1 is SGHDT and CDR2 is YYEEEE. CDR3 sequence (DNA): TGTGCCAGCAGCTTGGGGCGGGTAAGTGAGCAGTTCTTC. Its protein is CASSLGRVSEQFF.

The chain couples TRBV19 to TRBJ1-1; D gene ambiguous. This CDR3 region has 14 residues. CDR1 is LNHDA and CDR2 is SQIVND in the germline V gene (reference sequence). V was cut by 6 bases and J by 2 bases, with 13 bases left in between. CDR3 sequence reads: CASRGFGPNTEAFF. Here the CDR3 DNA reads TGTGCCAGTAGAGGATTCGGGCCTAACACTGAAGCTTTCTTT.

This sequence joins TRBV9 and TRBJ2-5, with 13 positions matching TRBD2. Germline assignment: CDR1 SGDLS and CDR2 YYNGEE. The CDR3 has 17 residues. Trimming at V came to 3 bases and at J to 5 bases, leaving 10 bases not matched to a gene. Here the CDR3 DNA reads TGTGCCAGCAGCGCCACTAGCGGGAGGGCCGTCGGGGAGACCCAGTACTTC. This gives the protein CASSATSGRAVGETQYF.

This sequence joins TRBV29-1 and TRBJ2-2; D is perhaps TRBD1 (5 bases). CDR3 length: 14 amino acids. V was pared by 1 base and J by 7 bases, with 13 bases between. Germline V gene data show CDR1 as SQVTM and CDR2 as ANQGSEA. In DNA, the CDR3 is TGCAGCGTTGAAGGGGCAGGGTCGGTCGGGGAGCTGTTTTTT. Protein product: CSVEGAGSVGELFF.

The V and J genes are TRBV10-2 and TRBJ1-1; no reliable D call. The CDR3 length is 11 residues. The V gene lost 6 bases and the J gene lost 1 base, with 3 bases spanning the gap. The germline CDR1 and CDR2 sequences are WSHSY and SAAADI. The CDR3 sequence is CASSRNTEAFF. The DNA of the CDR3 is TGCGCCAGCAGCAGGAACACTGAAGCTTTCTTT.

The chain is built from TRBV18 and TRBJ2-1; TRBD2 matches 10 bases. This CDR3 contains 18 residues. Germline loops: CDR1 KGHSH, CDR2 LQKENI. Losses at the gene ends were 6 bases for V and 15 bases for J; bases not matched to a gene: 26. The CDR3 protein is CASSPTSGTITRPTSGFF. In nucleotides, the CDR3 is TGTGCCAGCTCCCCTACTAGCGGGACGATAACTAGACCCACCTCGGGGTTCTTC.

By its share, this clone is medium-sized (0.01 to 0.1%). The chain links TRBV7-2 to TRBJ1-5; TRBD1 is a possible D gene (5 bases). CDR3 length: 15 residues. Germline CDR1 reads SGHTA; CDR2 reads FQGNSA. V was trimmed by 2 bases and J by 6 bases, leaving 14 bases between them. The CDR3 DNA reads TGTGCCAGCAGCTTATCGCCAGCCGGGGGTCAGCCCCAGCATTTT. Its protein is CASSLSPAGGQPQHF.

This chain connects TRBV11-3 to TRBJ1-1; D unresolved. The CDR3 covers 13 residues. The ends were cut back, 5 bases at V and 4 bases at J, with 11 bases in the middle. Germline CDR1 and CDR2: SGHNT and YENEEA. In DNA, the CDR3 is TGTGCCAGCAGCGCGACGGGAGCCACTGAAGCTTTCTTT. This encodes CASSATGATEAFF.

CDR3 in DNA: TGTGCCAGCAGTTACAAGCGGGGGCCCGCCTACGAGCAGTACTTC. Translating it yields CASSYKRGPAYEQYF. The gene calls are TRBV6-5 and TRBJ2-7; 8 nucleotides line up with TRBD2. Germline CDR1 MNHEY, CDR2 SVGAGI. The CDR3 length is 15 residues. J was trimmed by 2 bases and V by 2 bases; bases with no gene match: 5.

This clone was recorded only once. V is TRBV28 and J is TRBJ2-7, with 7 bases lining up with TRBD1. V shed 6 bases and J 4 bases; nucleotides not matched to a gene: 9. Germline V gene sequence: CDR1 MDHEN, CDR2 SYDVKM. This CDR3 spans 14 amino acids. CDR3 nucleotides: TGTGCCAGCAGCGGGAACAGGGGCTTTTACGAGCAGTACTTC. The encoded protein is CASSGNRGFYEQYF. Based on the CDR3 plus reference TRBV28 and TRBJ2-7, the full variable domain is DVKVTQSSRYLVKRTGEKVFLECVQDMDHENMFWYRQDPGLGLRLIYFSYDVKMKEKGDIPEGYSVSREKKERFSLILESASTNQTSMYLCASSGNRGFYEQYFGPGTRLTVT.

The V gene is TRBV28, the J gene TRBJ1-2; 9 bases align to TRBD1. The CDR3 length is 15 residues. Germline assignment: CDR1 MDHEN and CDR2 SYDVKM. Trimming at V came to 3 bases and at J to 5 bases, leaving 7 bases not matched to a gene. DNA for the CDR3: TGTGCCAGCAGTTTGCGGGACAGGGCGGCTTATGGCTACACCTTC. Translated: CASSLRDRAAYGYTF.

The CDR3 nucleotides read TGTGCCAGCAGTGCATTACAGGGCCATACGCAGTATTTT. Protein sequence: CASSALQGHTQYF. The gene calls are TRBV25-1 and TRBJ2-3; D is possibly TRBD1 (6 bases). The V end lost 4 bases, the J end lost 7 bases, and 12 bases lay between the germline ends. Germline-derived CDR1 and CDR2 are MGHDK and SYGVNS. The CDR3 extends over 13 amino acids.

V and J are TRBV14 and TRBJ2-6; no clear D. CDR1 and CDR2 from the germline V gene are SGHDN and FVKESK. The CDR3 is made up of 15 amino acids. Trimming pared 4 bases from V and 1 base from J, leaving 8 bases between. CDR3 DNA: TGTGCCAGCAGCCCGATTTCGTCTGGGGCCAACGTCCTGACTTTC. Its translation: CASSPISSGANVLTF.

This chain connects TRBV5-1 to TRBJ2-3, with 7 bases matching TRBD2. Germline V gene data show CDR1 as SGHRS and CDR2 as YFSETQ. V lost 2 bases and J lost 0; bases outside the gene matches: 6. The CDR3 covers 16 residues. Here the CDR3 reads CASSLDSGGSTDTQYF. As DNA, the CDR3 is TGCGCCAGCAGCTTAGACTCCGGGGGGAGCACAGATACGCAGTATTTT.

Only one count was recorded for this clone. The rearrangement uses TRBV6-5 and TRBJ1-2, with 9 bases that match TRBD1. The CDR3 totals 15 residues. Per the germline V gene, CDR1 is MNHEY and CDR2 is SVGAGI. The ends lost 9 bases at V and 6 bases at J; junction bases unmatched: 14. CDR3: CASGEGDRESHGYTF. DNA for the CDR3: TGTGCCAGTGGAGAGGGGGACAGGGAATCCCATGGCTACACCTTC.

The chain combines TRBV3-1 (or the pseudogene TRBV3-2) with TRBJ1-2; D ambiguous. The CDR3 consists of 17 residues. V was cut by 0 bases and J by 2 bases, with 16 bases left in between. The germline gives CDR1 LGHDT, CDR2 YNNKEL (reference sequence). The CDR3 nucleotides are TGTGCCAGCAGCCAAGACCCCACTGGACTGATGAACTATGGCTACACCTTC. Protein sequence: CASSQDPTGLMNYGYTF.

Here the CDR3 reads CASSLDGAPNYGYTF. DNA of the CDR3: TGTGCCAGCAGCTTGGATGGGGCCCCTAACTATGGCTACACCTTC. This chain joins TRBV3-1 (or the pseudogene TRBV3-2) and TRBJ1-2; the D gene is possibly TRBD1 (5 bases). This CDR3 has 15 residues. The germline V and J ends were trimmed by 5 bases and 0 bases, with 13 bases remaining between them. Looked up from germline, CDR1 is LGHDT and CDR2 is YNNKEL (reference sequence).

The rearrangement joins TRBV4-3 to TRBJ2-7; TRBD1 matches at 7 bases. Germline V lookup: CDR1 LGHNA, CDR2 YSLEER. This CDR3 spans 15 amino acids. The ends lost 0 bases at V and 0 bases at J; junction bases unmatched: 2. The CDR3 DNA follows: TGCGCCAGCAGCCAAGAAGGGACAGCCTCCTACGAGCAGTACTTC. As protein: CASSQEGTASYEQYF.

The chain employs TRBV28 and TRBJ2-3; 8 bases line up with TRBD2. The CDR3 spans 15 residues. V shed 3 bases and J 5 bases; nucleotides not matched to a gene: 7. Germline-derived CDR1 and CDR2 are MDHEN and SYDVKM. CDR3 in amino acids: CASSFSGGARDTQYF. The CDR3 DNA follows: TGTGCCAGCAGTTTCTCGGGGGGGGCAAGAGATACGCAGTATTTT.